The 10 T cell receptor beta chains given below trace back to one sample, sequenced in a study of Ad26.COV2.S vaccination and SARS-CoV-2 variants. The assay was immunoSEQ multiplex PCR, and TCRdb's table has in-frame clones only and misses some. In the table there are about 350,000 clones, about 87% of which are singletons. Described treatment: 15 to 20 received Ad26.COV2.S at low or high dose, single or two shots; 5 received placebo; per-sample allocation not given. Material that was analyzed had been drawn on day 63 after the first vaccine or placebo injection. This specimen was peripheral blood, taken in a trial of Ad26.COV2.S vaccine versus placebo. The receptors originated from a person between 18 and 60 years old who received the Ad26.COV2.S COVID-19 vaccine or a placebo.

Written as DNA, the CDR3 is TGCGCCAGCAGCCAAGCTCTAGCGGGGGGGCCAGATACGCAGTATTTT. Translating it yields CASSQALAGGPDTQYF. The chain carries TRBV4-1 and TRBJ2-3; 12 positions match TRBD2. The germline gives CDR1 MGHRA, CDR2 YSYEKL. Trimming took 1 base from V and 4 from J; bases not matched to a gene: 3. This CDR3 comprises 16 residues.

The chain recombines TRBV7-8 with TRBJ1-5; D is unresolved. From germline, CDR1 is SGHVS and CDR2 FQNEAQ. The CDR3 covers 15 residues. Trimming removed 1 base from V and 5 bases from J, with 12 bases in between. CDR3 amino acids: CASSLVMGLYQPQHF. CDR3 coding DNA: TGTGCCAGCAGCTTAGTAATGGGATTGTATCAGCCCCAGCATTTT.

About this clone: The identical CDR3 is also encoded by other nucleotide sequences in the sample. V usage is TRBV18 and J usage is TRBJ2-1; 9 positions agree with TRBD1. Germline V gene data show CDR1 as KGHSH and CDR2 as LQKENI. V dropped 6 bases and J dropped 1; count of bases not matched to a gene: 4. This CDR3 contains 15 residues. The DNA for the CDR3 is TGTGCCAGCTCCCCAGGACAGGGGTCCTACAATGAGCAGTTCTTC. This sequence encodes CASSPGQGSYNEQFF.

Remarks on this clone: A much larger clone differs from this one at a single base, so this may be a read error. This rearrangement joins TRBV7-8 to TRBJ1-1; 7 positions match TRBD1. CDR3 length: 14 residues. V trimming: 3 bases; J trimming: 0 bases; junction bases outside the gene matches: 1. Looked up from germline, CDR1 is SGHVS and CDR2 is FQNEAQ. CDR3 sequence (DNA): TGTGCCAGCAGCTTGGGACAGTTGAACACTGAAGCTTTCTTT. It translates to CASSLGQLNTEAFF. Full variable domain (remainder filled in from reference TRBV7-8 and TRBJ1-1): GAGVSQSPRYKVAKRGQDVALRCDPISGHVSLFWYQQALGQGPEFLTYFQNEAQLDKSGLPSDRFFAERPEGSVSTLKIQRTQQEDSAVYLCASSLGQLNTEAFFGQGTRLTVV.

The CDR3 bases are TGTGCCAGCAGCTCCGGGACTAGCAATGAGCAGTTCTTC. It codes for CASSSGTSNEQFF. This chain links TRBV5-4 with TRBJ2-1; TRBD2 matches 8 bases. The CDR3 consists of 13 residues. Trimming at V came to 3 bases and at J to 6 bases, leaving 2 bases not matched to a gene. Germline V lookup: CDR1 SGHNT, CDR2 YYREEE (reference sequence).

The chain is built from TRBV19 and TRBJ2-3; possibly TRBD2 for D (6 bases). The CDR3 extends over 15 amino acids. V lost 3 bases and J lost 5, with 15 bases in between. CDR1 is LNHDA and CDR2 is SQIVND in the germline V gene (reference sequence). The CDR3 sequence is CASSMRRGQGDTQYF. CDR3 sequence (DNA): TGTGCCAGTAGTATGAGGCGGGGTCAGGGAGATACGCAGTATTTT.

The V and J genes are TRBV6-4 and TRBJ2-1; 9 positions match TRBD1. The CDR3 totals 16 residues. V was pared by 3 bases and J by 2 bases, with 5 bases of the junction left unmatched. Germline V gene lookup returns CDR1 MRHNA and CDR2 SNTAGT. The CDR3: CASSEAGTGPYNEQFF. In DNA, the CDR3 is TGTGCCAGCAGTGAAGCCGGGACAGGGCCCTACAATGAGCAGTTCTTC.

This sequence joins TRBV6-2 or TRBV6-3 and TRBJ1-5; D remains unclear. Germline V gives CDR1 MNHEY, CDR2 SVGEGT. The CDR3 is made up of 17 amino acids. V lost 0 bases and J lost 1, with 13 bases in between. Here the CDR3 DNA reads TGTGCCAGCAGTTACTCGATAACAGAACCCAGCAATCAGCCCCAGCATTTT. It translates to CASSYSITEPSNQPQHF.

The genes are TRBV7-2 and TRBJ2-2; no reliable D call. V lost 0 bases to trimming and J lost 5 bases, with 7 bases between them. CDR3 length: 14 residues. CDR1 is SGHTA and CDR2 is FQGNSA in the germline V gene. This CDR3 reads CASSLAQRTGELFF. The CDR3 DNA sequence: TGTGCCAGCAGCTTAGCCCAGAGAACCGGGGAGCTGTTTTTT.

The gene calls are TRBV29-1 and TRBJ1-2; D possibly corresponds to TRBD1 (5 bases). The germline V gene encodes CDR1 SQVTM and CDR2 ANQGSEA. This CDR3 is built from 12 residues. The V end lost 4 bases, the J end lost 6 bases, and 12 bases lay between the germline ends. The CDR3 nucleotides are TGCAGCGTTGTTAGGGGTTCGGATGGCTACACCTTC. Translation: CSVVRGSDGYTF. Based on the CDR3 plus reference TRBV29-1 and TRBJ1-2, the full variable domain is SAVISQKPSRDICQRGTSLTIQCQVDSQVTMMFWYRQQPGQSLTLIATANQGSEATYESGFVIDKFPISRPNLTFSTLTVSNMSPEDSSIYLCSVVRGSDGYTFGSGTRLTVV.